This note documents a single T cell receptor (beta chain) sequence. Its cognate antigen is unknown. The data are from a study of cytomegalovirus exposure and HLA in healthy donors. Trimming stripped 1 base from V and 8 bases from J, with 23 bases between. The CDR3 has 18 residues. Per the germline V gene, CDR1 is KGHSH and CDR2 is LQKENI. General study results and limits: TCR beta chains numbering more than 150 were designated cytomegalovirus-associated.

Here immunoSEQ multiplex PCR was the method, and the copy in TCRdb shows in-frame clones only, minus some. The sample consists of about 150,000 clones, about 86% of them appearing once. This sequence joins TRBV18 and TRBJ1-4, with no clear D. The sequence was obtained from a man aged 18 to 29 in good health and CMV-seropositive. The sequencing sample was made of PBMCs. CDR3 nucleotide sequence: TGTGCCAGCTCACCACAAGCTCTTAGGCTGCCTGGAGGCGAAAAACTGTTTTTT. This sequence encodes CASSPQALRLPGGEKLFF.